Below are 2 T cell receptor beta chains sequenced from a single sample in a study of cytomegalovirus exposure and HLA in healthy donors. Vbeta (60) and Jbeta (13) primers were used in the PCR. Using immunoSEQ multiplex PCR, the repertoire was profiled, and TCRdb retains in-frame clones only, with some absent. The table has about 180,000 clones, 65% to 80% seen once. The sequenced material came from PBMCs. Source of these receptors: a woman aged 45-59 years in good health and CMV-seropositive.

This clone is a singleton in its sample. A junction end diverges from the germline sequence, so it may reflect a read error. The chain recombines TRBV7-7 with TRBJ2-2; D perhaps matches TRBD1 (6 bases). The CDR3 extends over 16 amino acids. Germline CDR1 is SSHAT and CDR2 is FNYEAQ (reference sequence). The DNA for the CDR3 is TGTGCTAGCAGCTTAGTTGGGACACCGAACACCGGGGAGCTGTTTTTT. It codes for CASSLVGTPNTGELFF.

This chain uses TRBV19 with TRBJ2-1; 10 bases are a match to TRBD2. Trimming removed 6 bases from V and 3 bases from J; junction bases left unmatched: 2. The CDR3 is 14 amino acids. Germline CDR1 LNHDA, CDR2 SQIVND (reference sequence). CDR3: CASSLAGDYNEQFF. The CDR3 DNA sequence: TGTGCCAGTAGCCTAGCGGGGGACTACAATGAGCAGTTCTTC. Based on the CDR3 plus reference TRBV19 and TRBJ2-1, the full variable domain is DGGITQSPKYLFRKEGQNVTLSCEQNLNHDAMYWYRQDPGQGLRLIYYSQIVNDFQKGDIAEGYSVSREKKESFPLTVTSAQKNPTAFYLCASSLAGDYNEQFFGPGTRLTVL.